This T cell receptor beta chain originates from a study of T cell responses to AZD1222 COVID-19 vaccine (dated by TCRdb to the early 2020s). In terms of the full investigation: AZD1222 recipients whose second dose came at about 4 weeks and those whose second dose came at about 12 weeks were combined into one group, since spike-specific TCR depth and breadth did not differ between the two schedules. TCR sequencing was performed for more than 230 trial participants, of whom 200 to 210 were given two doses of AZD1222 and around 26 were given two doses of MenACWY control vaccine. Trial participants were enrolled by age into subgroups of 18-55, 56-69 and 70-plus years, and around 140, 26 and 57 TCR-sequenced participants, respectively, were included in these subgroups. The full study reports these points: The vaccine-associated CD4 TCRs covered the entire spike protein, and the dominant responses fell in regions 160-218 and 743-854. Conclusions about previously exposed vaccinees were limited because only a handful of AZD1222 recipients were SARS-CoV-2 seropositive at baseline. Spike-specific TCR breadth and depth rose significantly after two AZD1222 doses compared with day 0 and with MenACWY recipients. Participants were mostly white British and included more females than males, and it was suggested by the authors that clonal diversity may have been underestimated. In the small 56-69-year group, the increase in depth fell short of significance, most likely because of low power. Epitopes outside the regions mutated in the B.1.351 and B.1.1.7 variants were reportedly recognized by nearly half of the unique spike-specific TCRs. No day 14 peak-response samples were available, so repertoires were characterized only after the peak T cell response.

Worth noting for this clone: Its antigen is unknown. No base quality information exists; no much larger clone differs at one position.

What the time point label conveys for this sample: baseline before first vaccination. Vaccinee samples came from UK trials COV001 and COV002, including a single-blind randomized controlled phase 2/3 trial of AZD1222 (ChAdOx1 nCoV-19) in healthy adults. For TCRbeta chain sequencing, PBMC samples from trial participants were taken at day 0 and at day 28 after the second dose. The CDR3 regions of human TCRbeta chains were analyzed by immunosequencing. Under the source paper's analysis protocol: Repertoire TCRs were checked for matches against a reference library of SARS-CoV-2-specific TCRs that had been generated using the MIRA antigen-specificity platform. Breadth was defined as the fraction of unique TCRs that were SARS-CoV-2-associated, and depth was defined as the fraction of total T cells that were SARS-CoV-2-associated. Using the MIRA data, each spike-specific TCR was mapped to the spike region that the TCR reacts to and placed in a CD4 or CD8 class. Log10-transformed breadth and depth values were compared by one-way ANOVA with Sidak's multiple comparisons tests. TCRdb took this table from immuneACCESS and kept in-frame rearrangements with V and J called. Such tables lack part of the clones; where checked against another copy, unresolved V genes explain under half of the gap, and the rest is unexplained. V, J and clone size are those of that table, while D and trimming were read from the DNA. The sample table holds 150,000 to 200,000 clones, of which roughly 86% were seen once. The ten biggest clones cover less than 6.5% of the sample.

CDR1 SGHNT and CDR2 YYREEE are derived from the germline V gene (reference sequence). V is clipped by 4 bases and J by 2 bases, and the sequence between their germline boundaries is 6 bases long. The cysteine opens and the phenylalanine closes a CDR3 of 12 amino acids. The DNA shown is the 36-base CDR3, in frame from base 1. The V and J genes are TRBV5-4 and TRBJ1-1; the D gene identity is not certain. The sequence was obtained from an adult in good health. Sample: peripheral blood, taken on day 0 of AZD1222 vaccination. The bases read TGTGCCAGCAGCCTCCTTAACACTGAAGCTTTCTTT. This gives the protein CASSLLNTEAFF.